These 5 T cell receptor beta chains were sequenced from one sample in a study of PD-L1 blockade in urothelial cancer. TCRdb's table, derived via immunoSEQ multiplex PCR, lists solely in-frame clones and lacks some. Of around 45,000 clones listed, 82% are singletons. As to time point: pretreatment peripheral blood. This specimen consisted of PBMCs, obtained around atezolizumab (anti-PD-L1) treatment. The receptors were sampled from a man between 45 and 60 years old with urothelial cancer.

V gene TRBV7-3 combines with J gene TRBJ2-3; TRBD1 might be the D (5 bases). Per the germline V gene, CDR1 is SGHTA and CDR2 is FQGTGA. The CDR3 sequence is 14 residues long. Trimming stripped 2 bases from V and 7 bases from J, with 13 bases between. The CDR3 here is CASSLLPTENTQYF. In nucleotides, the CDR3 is TGTGCCAGCAGCTTACTTCCGACAGAGAATACGCAGTATTTT.

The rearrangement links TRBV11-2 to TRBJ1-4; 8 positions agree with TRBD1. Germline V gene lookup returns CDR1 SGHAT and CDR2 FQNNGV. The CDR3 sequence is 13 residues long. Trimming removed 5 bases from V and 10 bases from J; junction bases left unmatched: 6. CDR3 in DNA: TGTGCCAGCAGCCCCCAACAGGGGGTAAAACTGTTTTTT. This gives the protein CASSPQQGVKLFF.

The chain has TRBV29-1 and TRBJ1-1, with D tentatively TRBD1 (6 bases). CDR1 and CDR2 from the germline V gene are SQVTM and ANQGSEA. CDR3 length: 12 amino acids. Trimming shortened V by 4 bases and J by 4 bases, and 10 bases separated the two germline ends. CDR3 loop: CSVVGGPTEAFF. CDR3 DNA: TGCAGCGTTGTCGGGGGGCCCACTGAAGCTTTCTTT.

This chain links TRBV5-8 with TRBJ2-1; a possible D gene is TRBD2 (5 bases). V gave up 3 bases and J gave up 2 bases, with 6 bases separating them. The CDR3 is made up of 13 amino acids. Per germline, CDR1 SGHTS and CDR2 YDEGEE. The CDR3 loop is CASSSTTYNEQFF. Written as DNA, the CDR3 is TGTGCCAGCAGCTCGACTACCTACAATGAGCAGTTCTTC.

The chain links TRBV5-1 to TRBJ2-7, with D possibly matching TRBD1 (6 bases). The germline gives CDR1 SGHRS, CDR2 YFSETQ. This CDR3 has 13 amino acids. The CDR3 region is CASSWMTGNEQYV. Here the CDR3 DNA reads TGTGCCAGCAGCTGGATGACAGGTAACGAGCAGTACGTC.